This passage covers 31 T cell receptor beta chains from one sample sequenced in a study of beta chain features in type 1 diabetes. Since all of the isolated RNA was reverse transcribed, expressed TCRB transcripts were what got sequenced. This table comes from immunoSEQ multiplex PCR, and its TCRdb copy is limited to in-frame clones, with some not included. This table holds around 290,000 clones, approximately 8.1% found once. Sequencing input: central memory CD4+ T cells from blood. Receptor source: a woman between 18 and 29 years old in good health.

This rearrangement joins TRBV27 to TRBJ2-2, with D hard to call. This CDR3 is built from 13 residues. V was trimmed by 1 base and J by 4 bases, leaving 4 bases between them. Looked up from germline, CDR1 is MNHEY and CDR2 is SMNVEV (reference sequence). CDR3 protein: CASSLWATGELFF. The DNA of the CDR3 is TGTGCCAGCAGTTTATGGGCCACCGGGGAGCTGTTTTTT.

The chain links TRBV7-2 to TRBJ2-5; D remains ambiguous. This CDR3 is built from 12 residues. V shed 1 base and J shed 5 bases, with 5 bases lying between them. Germline V gene data show CDR1 as SGHTA and CDR2 as FQGNSA. The CDR3 protein is CASSLGMETQYF. CDR3 bases: TGTGCCAGCAGCTTAGGAATGGAGACCCAGTACTTC.

This chain uses TRBV15 with TRBJ2-3; the D is unclear. Trimming left V 3 bases short and J 0 bases short, with 13 bases between. Germline V lookup: CDR1 LNHNV, CDR2 YYDKDF (reference sequence). The CDR3 totals 16 residues. The DNA of the CDR3 is TGTGCCACCAGCAGCCGCGAAGACGAGAGCACAGATACGCAGTATTTT. This sequence encodes CATSSREDESTDTQYF. Combining the CDR3 with reference TRBV15 and TRBJ2-3 gives the whole variable domain DAMVIQNPRYQVTQFGKPVTLSCSQTLNHNVMYWYQQKSSQAPKLLFHYYDKDFNNEADTPDNFQSRRPNTSFCFLDIRSPGLGDTAMYLCATSSREDESTDTQYFGPGTRLTVL.

This clone was picked up a small number of times. This chain links TRBV7-9 with TRBJ2-1; TRBD1 matches at 9 bases. Germline V gene sequence: CDR1 SEHNR, CDR2 FQNEAQ (reference sequence). Trimming took 5 bases from V and 8 from J; bases not matched to a gene: 13. The CDR3 loop spans 16 amino acids. CDR3 in amino acids: CASSAPGTGLGYEQFF. In nucleotides, the CDR3 is TGTGCCAGCAGCGCACCCGGGACAGGGTTGGGGTATGAGCAGTTCTTC. Together with reference TRBV7-9 and TRBJ2-1, the CDR3 gives the full variable domain: DTGVSQNPRHKITKRGQNVTFRCDPISEHNRLYWYRQTLGQGPEFLTYFQNEAQLEKSRLLSDRFSAERPKGSFSTLEIQRTEQGDSAMYLCASSAPGTGLGYEQFFGPGTRLTVL.

Many counts were recorded for this clone. This chain uses TRBV7-6 with TRBJ2-1, with D maybe TRBD2 (6 bases). CDR1 and CDR2 (germline): SGHVS, FNYEAQ. Trimming left V 5 bases short and J 12 bases short, with 20 bases between. There are 14 residues in the CDR3. CDR3 coding DNA: TGTGCCAGCAGCAATAAGGCGGGGCCGGAGAGGCAGTTCTTC. This translates into CASSNKAGPERQFF.

This clone was seen a few times. The V gene is TRBV7-9, the J gene TRBJ1-2, with unresolved D. This CDR3 is built from 10 residues. The V and J ends lost 6 bases and 5 bases respectively, with 4 bases between them. Germline-derived CDR1 and CDR2 are SEHNR and FQNEAQ (reference sequence). The CDR3, as DNA: TGTGCCAGCAGTGAATATGGCTACACCTTC. Its translation: CASSEYGYTF.

About this clone itself: Germline is not matched at one junction end, which may reflect a read error. The rearrangement uses TRBV7-9 and TRBJ2-3, with D maybe TRBD1 (6 bases). Germline values: CDR1 SEHNR, CDR2 FQNEAQ (reference sequence). CDR3 size: 13 residues. The CDR3 region is CASSQNRADTQYF. For the CDR3, the DNA is TGCGCCAGCAGCCAAAACAGGGCAGATACGCAGTATTTT.

The sample holds a few counts of this clone. The rearrangement uses TRBV18 and TRBJ1-1; weak D call: TRBD1 (6 bases). The CDR3 spans 15 residues. V was cut by 2 bases and J by 6 bases, with 16 bases left in between. In germline, CDR1 is KGHSH, CDR2 LQKENI. CDR3 nucleotides: TGTGCCAGCTCACCAGGCCAGAGACAGGCGTCTGAAGCTTTCTTT. Its translation is CASSPGQRQASEAFF.

The table lists this clone with a few counts. V and J are TRBV18 and TRBJ1-1; no firm D call. V lost 0 bases and J 0 bases, leaving 8 bases between the germline ends. Germline V gives CDR1 KGHSH, CDR2 LQKENI. This CDR3 is built from 15 residues. Here the CDR3 DNA reads TGTGCCAGCTCACCACCGGAAAGCATGAACACTGAAGCTTTCTTT. Protein sequence: CASSPPESMNTEAFF.

A few counts support this clone. J is TRBJ2-3 and V is TRBV5-1; 11 nucleotides match TRBD1. Germline CDR1 SGHRS, CDR2 YFSETQ. This CDR3 comprises 16 residues. The V and J ends lost 4 bases and 5 bases, in that order; junction bases with no gene match: 9. The CDR3 region is CASSRLGQGAQDTQYF. The CDR3 DNA is TGCGCCAGCAGCCGACTAGGACAGGGGGCGCAAGATACGCAGTATTTT.

This clone was counted between two and nine times. In DNA form, the CDR3 reads TGTGCCAGCAGCTTAGGGGCTGGTTATACGCAGTATTTT. Amino acids: CASSLGAGYTQYF. This chain links TRBV7-2 with TRBJ2-3; D remains ambiguous. Germline V gene data show CDR1 as SGHTA and CDR2 as FQGNSA. V lost 1 base and J lost 7, with 9 bases in between. The CDR3 is 13 amino acids.

The V call is TRBV29-1, the J call TRBJ2-5, with a weak D call TRBD2 (6 bases). Deletions cut 3 bases from V and 5 bases from J, with 10 bases between. There are 12 residues in the CDR3. In germline, CDR1 is SQVTM, CDR2 ANQGSEA. The CDR3 DNA sequence: TGCAGCGTTGATGGAGGGCGGGAGACCCAGTACTTC. It codes for CSVDGGRETQYF.

This chain connects TRBV18 to TRBJ1-6; the match to TRBD1 covers 7 bases. J gave up 7 bases and V 5 bases, and 5 bases lay outside the gene matches. Per the germline V gene, CDR1 is KGHSH and CDR2 is LQKENI. The CDR3 runs 14 residues. CDR3 in amino acids: CASSKDRANSPLHF. The CDR3 DNA is TGTGCCAGCTCAAAAGACAGGGCCAATTCACCCCTCCACTTT.

The V gene is TRBV7-2, the J gene TRBJ1-4; D may be TRBD1 (6 bases). The germline V and J ends were trimmed by 6 bases and 5 bases, with 19 bases remaining between them. The CDR3 consists of 16 residues. Germline V gene lookup returns CDR1 SGHTA and CDR2 FQGNSA. CDR3 protein: CASSPKTGGQNEKLFF. DNA for the CDR3: TGTGCCAGCAGTCCGAAGACAGGTGGGCAGAATGAAAAACTGTTTTTT.

This clone was counted ten times or more. CDR3 protein: CASSLGPGQGIDTQYF. CDR3 nucleotides: TGTGCCAGCAGCTTAGGACCGGGACAGGGAATAGATACGCAGTATTTT. V gene TRBV13 combines with J gene TRBJ2-3, with 9 bases that match TRBD1. The CDR3 consists of 16 residues. V shed 0 bases, J shed 5 bases, and the junction held 6 bases outside the gene matches. Germline-derived CDR1 and CDR2 are PRHDT and FYEKMQ (reference sequence).

The V gene is TRBV15, the J gene TRBJ1-5; 7 nucleotides line up with TRBD1. The trim removed 0 bases at V and 6 bases at J, leaving 11 bases unmatched. The CDR3 has 17 amino acids. Germline CDR1 and CDR2: LNHNV and YYDKDF (reference sequence). In DNA, the CDR3 is TGTGCCACCAGCAGAGATAGGGCCAGGGGGGATATTCAGCCCCAGCATTTT. This sequence encodes CATSRDRARGDIQPQHF.

This clone was detected a few times. V is TRBV18 and J is TRBJ2-5; maybe TRBD1 (6 bases). The closer fit of TRBJ2-7 to the DNA end suggests the J call may be wrong. The CDR3 length is 15 residues. Germline V gene sequence: CDR1 KGHSH, CDR2 LQKENI. CDR3 residues: CASSSTTGSSYEQYF. The DNA for the CDR3 is TGTGCCAGCTCATCAACGACAGGAAGCTCCTACGAGCAGTACTTC.

This chain uses TRBV7-3 with TRBJ1-5; no clear D. CDR3 length: 14 amino acids. Per germline, CDR1 SGHTA and CDR2 FQGTGA. V dropped 2 bases and J dropped 3 bases, with 8 bases sitting between them. CDR3 loop: CASSLLRPNQPQHF. For the CDR3, the DNA is TGTGCCAGCAGCTTACTAAGACCCAATCAGCCCCAGCATTTT.

Only a few counts were recorded for this clone. The chain recombines TRBV28 with TRBJ1-1; D is unclear. The CDR3 spans 12 residues. The V end was cut by 7 bases, the J end by 3 bases, with 9 bases between. Germline V CDR1 and CDR2: MDHEN, SYDVKM. The DNA for the CDR3 is TGTGCCAGCACCGACACAGACACTGAAGCTTTCTTT. Its translation is CASTDTDTEAFF.

This chain uses TRBV27 with TRBJ1-4; D may be TRBD1 (6 bases). The CDR3 extends over 14 amino acids. Trimming stripped 3 bases from V and 5 bases from J, with 10 bases between. The germline gives CDR1 MNHEY, CDR2 SMNVEV (reference sequence). CDR3 residues: CASSLDSRNEKLFF. The CDR3 DNA follows: TGTGCCAGCAGTTTGGACAGCAGAAATGAAAAACTGTTTTTT.

This clone has a handful of counts. The rearrangement uses TRBV4-2 and TRBJ2-2; D is possibly TRBD1 (5 bases). In germline, CDR1 is LGHNA, CDR2 YNFKEQ. This CDR3 is 18 amino acids long. The V and J ends lost 1 base and 3 bases respectively, with 18 bases between them. The CDR3 loop is CASSQGQGVDRHTGELFF. The CDR3 nucleotides read TGTGCCAGCAGCCAAGGGCAAGGGGTCGACAGACACACCGGGGAGCTGTTTTTT.

This clone was counted a few times. The V call is TRBV5-6, the J call TRBJ2-3; possibly TRBD1 or TRBD2 for D (5 bases each). There are 17 residues in the CDR3. V gave up 1 base and J gave up 5 bases, with 20 bases separating them. CDR1 and CDR2 from the germline V gene are SGHDT and YYEEEE. The CDR3 nucleotides are TGTGCCAGCAGCTTGTTCGGGACGGCTGGGAGTGGAGATACGCAGTATTTT. This encodes CASSLFGTAGSGDTQYF.

J is TRBJ2-1 and V is TRBV7-3, with 13 bases that match TRBD2. CDR3 size: 15 residues. Trimming at V came to 0 bases and at J to 10 bases, leaving 3 bases not matched to a gene. Germline CDR1 and CDR2: SGHTA and FQGTGA. The CDR3, as DNA: TGTGCCAGCAGCTTAACACTAGCGGGAGGGGAAGAGCAGTTCTTC. This gives the protein CASSLTLAGGEEQFF.

This clone was counted a few times. The chain combines TRBV1 with TRBJ2-4; no check of the table's D call, TRBD2, against the DNA was made. TRBV1 is termed a pseudogene. The CDR3 totals 21 residues. The CDR3 sequence: CTSSKKPNGSKWVCTKNIQYF. CDR3 DNA: TGCACCAGCAGCAAAAAACCTAACGGGTCGAAGTGGGTTTGTACCAAAAACATTCAGTACTTC.

This clone turned up a few times. V is TRBV29-1 and J is TRBJ2-1; TRBD1 might be the D (5 bases). Trimming took 7 bases from V and 0 from J, leaving 19 bases between them. CDR3 length: 16 residues. CDR1 and CDR2 (germline): SQVTM, ANQGSEA. CDR3 sequence reads: CSASTQDPSSYNEQFF. The CDR3 coding sequence is TGCAGCGCCTCCACACAGGACCCGAGCTCCTACAATGAGCAGTTCTTC.

This clone was seen many times. The sample has other DNA sequences that encode this CDR3 too. This chain's CDR3 is CASSLRGQETQYF. In DNA, the CDR3 is TGTGCCAGCAGCTTAAGGGGACAAGAGACCCAGTACTTC. The rearrangement joins TRBV7-3 to TRBJ2-5; D is undetermined. The CDR3 has 13 residues. Germline assignment: CDR1 SGHTA and CDR2 FQGTGA. V was shortened by 1 base and J by 2 bases, with 5 bases between the two germline ends.

This clone turned up a few times. The V gene is TRBV28, the J gene TRBJ1-1, with 12 bases that match TRBD1. The CDR3 loop spans 17 amino acids. The germline V gene encodes CDR1 MDHEN and CDR2 SYDVKM. The chain's CDR3 is CSSKYRDRGRRNTEAFF. In nucleotides, the CDR3 is TGTTCAAGCAAGTACCGGGACAGGGGGCGCCGGAACACTGAAGCTTTCTTT. Supplemented by reference TRBV28 and TRBJ1-1, the full variable domain reads DVKVTQSSRYLVKRTGEKVFLECVQDMDHENMFWYRQDPGLGLRLIYFSYDVKMKEKGDIPEGYSVSREKKERFSLILESASTNQTSMYLCSSKYRDRGRRNTEAFFGQGTRLTVV.

On this clone itself: This sample also contains other DNA sequences that code for the same CDR3. The rearrangement links TRBV7-9 to TRBJ2-1, with 9 positions matching TRBD2. J was trimmed by 4 bases and V by 2 bases; bases with no gene match: 6. Germline CDR1 reads SEHNR; CDR2 reads FQNEAQ (reference sequence). The CDR3 loop spans 16 amino acids. The CDR3 nucleotides read TGTGCCAGCAGCTTAAGTTTAGCGGGGGCATACAATGAGCAGTTCTTC. It specifies CASSLSLAGAYNEQFF. The full variable domain, in which reference TRBV7-9 and TRBJ2-1 provide the parts outside the CDR3, is DTGVSQNPRHKITKRGQNVTFRCDPISEHNRLYWYRQTLGQGPEFLTYFQNEAQLEKSRLLSDRFSAERPKGSFSTLEIQRTEQGDSAMYLCASSLSLAGAYNEQFFGPGTRLTVL.

This clone has more than one count but fewer than ten. Written as DNA, the CDR3 is TGTGCCAGCAGTTACGGGACAGGGAACACCGGGGAGCTGTTTTTT. Protein: CASSYGTGNTGELFF. This chain connects TRBV6-6 to TRBJ2-2; 8 bases are a match to TRBD1. Trimming took 2 bases from V and 1 from J; bases not matched to a gene: 0. Germline V gene sequence: CDR1 MNHNY, CDR2 SVGAGI (reference sequence). The CDR3 length is 15 residues.

This clone was detected many times. The V call is TRBV7-2, the J call TRBJ2-5; 10 bases align to TRBD2. V was pared by 5 bases and J by 5 bases, with 8 bases of the junction left unmatched. Germline V lookup: CDR1 SGHTA, CDR2 FQGNSA. The CDR3 has 15 residues. The chain's CDR3 is CASSPGTSARETQYF. Written as DNA, the CDR3 is TGTGCCAGCAGCCCCGGGACTAGCGCTAGGGAGACCCAGTACTTC.

This clone was seen only a few times. J is TRBJ1-4 and V is TRBV2; D remains unclear. The CDR3 loop spans 13 amino acids. V shed 6 bases and J shed 4 bases, with 9 bases lying between them. CDR1 and CDR2 (germline): SNHLY, FYNNEI. The CDR3 here is CASRGGSNEKLFF. In DNA form, the CDR3 reads TGTGCCAGCAGGGGAGGTAGTAATGAAAAACTGTTTTTT.